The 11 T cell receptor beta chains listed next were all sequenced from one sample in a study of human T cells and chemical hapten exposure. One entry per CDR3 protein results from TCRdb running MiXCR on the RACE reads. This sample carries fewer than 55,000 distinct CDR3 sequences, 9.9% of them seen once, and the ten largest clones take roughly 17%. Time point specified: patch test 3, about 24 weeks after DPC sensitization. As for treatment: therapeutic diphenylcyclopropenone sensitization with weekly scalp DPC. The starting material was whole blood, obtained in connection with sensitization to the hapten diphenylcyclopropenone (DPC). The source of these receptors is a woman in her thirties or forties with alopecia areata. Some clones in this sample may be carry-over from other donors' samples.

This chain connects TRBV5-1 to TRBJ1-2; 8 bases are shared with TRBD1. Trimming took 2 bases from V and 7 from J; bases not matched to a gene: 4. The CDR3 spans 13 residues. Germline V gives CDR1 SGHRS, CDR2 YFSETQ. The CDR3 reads CASSLDRGPGYTF. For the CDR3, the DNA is TGCGCCAGCAGCTTAGACAGGGGACCTGGCTACACCTTC.

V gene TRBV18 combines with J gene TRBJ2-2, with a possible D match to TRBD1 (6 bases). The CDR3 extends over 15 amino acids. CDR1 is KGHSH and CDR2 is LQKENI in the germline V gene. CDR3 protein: CVTRAQQGNTGELFF. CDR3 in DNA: TGTGTCACCCGCGCCCAACAGGGAAACACCGGGGAGCTGTTTTTT.

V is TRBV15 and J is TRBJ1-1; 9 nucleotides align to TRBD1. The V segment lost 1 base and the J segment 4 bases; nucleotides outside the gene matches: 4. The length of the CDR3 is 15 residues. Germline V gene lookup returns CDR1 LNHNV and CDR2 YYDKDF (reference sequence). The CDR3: CATSRGRDRATEAFF. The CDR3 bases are TGTGCCACCAGCAGAGGCCGGGACAGGGCCACTGAAGCTTTCTTT.

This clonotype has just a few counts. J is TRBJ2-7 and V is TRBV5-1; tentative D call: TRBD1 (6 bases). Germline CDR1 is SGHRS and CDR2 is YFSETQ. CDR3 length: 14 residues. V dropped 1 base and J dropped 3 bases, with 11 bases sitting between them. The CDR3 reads CASSLSQGFYEQYF. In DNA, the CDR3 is TGCGCCAGCAGCTTGTCGCAGGGGTTCTACGAGCAGTACTTC.

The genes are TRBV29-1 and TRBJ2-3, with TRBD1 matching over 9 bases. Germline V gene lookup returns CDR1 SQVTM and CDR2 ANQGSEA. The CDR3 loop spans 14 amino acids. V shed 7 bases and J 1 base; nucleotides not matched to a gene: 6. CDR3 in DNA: TGCAGCGCTAAACGGGACAGGGGCACAGATACGCAGTATTTT. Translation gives CSAKRDRGTDTQYF.

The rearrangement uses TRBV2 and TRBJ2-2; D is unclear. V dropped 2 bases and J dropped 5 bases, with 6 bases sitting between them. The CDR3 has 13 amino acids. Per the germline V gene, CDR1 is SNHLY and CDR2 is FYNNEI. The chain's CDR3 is CASSESRTGELFF. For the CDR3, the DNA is TGTGCCAGCAGTGAATCGAGAACCGGGGAGCTGTTTTTT.

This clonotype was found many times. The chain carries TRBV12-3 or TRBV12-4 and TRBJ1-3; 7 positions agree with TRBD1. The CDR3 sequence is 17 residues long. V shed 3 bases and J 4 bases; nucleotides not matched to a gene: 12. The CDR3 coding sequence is TGTGCCAGCAGTTTTGATACAGGGGTAATCGCGGGAAACACCATATATTTT. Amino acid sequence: CASSFDTGVIAGNTIYF.

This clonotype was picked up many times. CDR3 in amino acids: CASSPIGVSTNEKLFF. The CDR3, as DNA: TGTGCCAGTAGCCCAATCGGGGTTTCAACTAATGAAAAACTGTTTTTT. This rearrangement joins TRBV19 to TRBJ1-4; D is unclear. This CDR3 has 16 residues. Deletions cut 6 bases from V and 0 bases from J, with 14 bases between. From germline, CDR1 is LNHDA and CDR2 SQIVND (reference sequence).

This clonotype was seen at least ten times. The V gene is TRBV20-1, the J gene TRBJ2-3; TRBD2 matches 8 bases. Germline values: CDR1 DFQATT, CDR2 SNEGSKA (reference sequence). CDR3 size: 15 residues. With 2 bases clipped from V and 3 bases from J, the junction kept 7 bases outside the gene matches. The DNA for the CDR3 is TGCAGTGCTAGATTAGCGGGGCCTAAAACAGATACGCAGTATTTT. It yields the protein CSARLAGPKTDTQYF.

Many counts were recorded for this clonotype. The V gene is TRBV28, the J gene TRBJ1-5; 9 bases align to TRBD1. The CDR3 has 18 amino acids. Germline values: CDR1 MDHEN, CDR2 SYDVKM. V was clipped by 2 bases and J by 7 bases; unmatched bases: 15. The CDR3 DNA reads TGTGCCAGCAGTTTACCCCCCCTCTCGGGACAGGGCTGGCAGCCCCAGCATTTT. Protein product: CASSLPPLSGQGWQPQHF.

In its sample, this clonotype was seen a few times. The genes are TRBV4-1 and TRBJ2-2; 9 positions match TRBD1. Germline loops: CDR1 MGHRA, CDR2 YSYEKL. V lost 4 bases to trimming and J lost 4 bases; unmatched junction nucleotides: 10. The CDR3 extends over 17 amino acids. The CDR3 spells CASSPRDRVSGTGELFF. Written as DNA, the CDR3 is TGCGCCAGCAGCCCCCGGGACAGGGTTTCGGGCACCGGGGAGCTGTTTTTT.